One and the same sample provided the 21 T cell receptor beta chains below, sequenced in a study of blood T cell repertoires in COVID-19. Clones were sequenced by immunoSEQ multiplex PCR, and TCRdb holds only the in-frame ones, with some missing. The sample holds 200,000 to 250,000 clones, roughly four fifths seen once. Material for sequencing was peripheral blood. These receptors were obtained from a woman older than 75 with acute or convalescent COVID-19.

V usage is TRBV7-9 and J usage is TRBJ2-7, with 8 nucleotides matching TRBD2. The V gene end was trimmed by 4 bases and the J gene end by 1 base; junction bases not matched to a gene: 3. The CDR3 runs 14 residues. Germline V gene sequence: CDR1 SEHNR, CDR2 FQNEAQ (reference sequence). In nucleotides, the CDR3 is TGTGCCAGCAGCTCGGGGGGGGTGTCCTACGAGCAGTACTTC. It translates to CASSSGGVSYEQYF.

This clone was seen only once. The rearrangement uses TRBV25-1 and TRBJ2-3; 9 bases line up with TRBD2. The CDR3 is 13 amino acids. J gave up 8 bases and V 8 bases, and 8 bases lay outside the gene matches. Germline V CDR1 and CDR2: MGHDK, SYGVNS. This chain's CDR3 is CASCAGAGGTQYF. The CDR3 nucleotides are TGTGCCAGCTGTGCGGGAGCGGGGGGTACGCAGTATTTT.

The chain is built from TRBV29-1 and TRBJ2-1, with 9 bases lining up with TRBD1. The J segment lost 10 bases and the V segment lost 7 bases, leaving 8 bases of the junction unmatched. There are 12 residues in the CDR3. The germline V gene has CDR1 SQVTM and CDR2 ANQGSEA. The CDR3, as DNA: TGCAGCGCCGGGACAGGGCTTGGGGAGCAGTTCTTC. Translation: CSAGTGLGEQFF.

The chain recombines TRBV6-2 or TRBV6-3 with TRBJ2-7; 8 positions agree with TRBD1. Trimming at V came to 6 bases and at J to 2 bases, leaving 9 bases not matched to a gene. CDR3 length: 15 amino acids. Germline V lookup: CDR1 MNHEY, CDR2 SVGEGT. CDR3 amino acids: CASSHRQGSAYEQYF. The CDR3 coding sequence is TGTGCCAGCAGCCATAGACAGGGGTCTGCCTACGAGCAGTACTTC.

The chain recombines TRBV7-9 with TRBJ2-3, with 8 positions matching TRBD1. Germline assignment: CDR1 SEHNR and CDR2 FQNEAQ (reference sequence). This CDR3 contains 14 residues. V was clipped by 6 bases and J by 2 bases; unmatched bases: 4. CDR3 sequence: CASSRDRITDTQYF. CDR3 DNA sequence: TGTGCCAGCAGTCGGGACAGGATCACAGATACGCAGTATTTT.

This rearrangement joins TRBV5-6 to TRBJ1-2, with D perhaps matching TRBD1 (6 bases). V shed 4 bases and J shed 3 bases, with 16 bases lying between them. CDR1 and CDR2 (germline): SGHDT, YYEEEE. The CDR3 contains 15 residues. The CDR3 bases are TGTGCCAGCAGCCCGGGGGGGCCGAGGGACTATGGCTACACCTTC. It codes for CASSPGGPRDYGYTF.

The J gene is TRBJ2-7, the V gene TRBV28; the match to TRBD1 covers 9 bases. With V trimmed by 4 bases and J by 5 bases, 9 bases remained unmatched. Per the germline V gene, CDR1 is MDHEN and CDR2 is SYDVKM. This CDR3 is 15 amino acids long. The CDR3 region is CASSSSGTGLNEQYF. The DNA for the CDR3 is TGTGCCAGCAGTTCATCCGGGACAGGGTTGAACGAGCAGTACTTC.

This clone was recorded a few times. This sequence joins TRBV15 and TRBJ1-1; no definite D call. Germline CDR1 is LNHNV and CDR2 is YYDKDF (reference sequence). The V end was cut by 3 bases, the J end by 1 base, with 6 bases between. The CDR3 is 13 amino acids. CDR3 bases: TGTGCCACCAGCAGTCACAGGAACACTGAAGCTTTCTTT. It is translated as CATSSHRNTEAFF.

The J gene is TRBJ2-7, the V gene TRBV12-3 or TRBV12-4; 9 nucleotides match TRBD1. V dropped 7 bases and J dropped 7; count of bases not matched to a gene: 8. This CDR3 is 13 amino acids long. This CDR3 reads CASTVGQGEEQYF. In DNA, the CDR3 is TGTGCCAGCACCGTGGGACAGGGTGAAGAGCAGTACTTC.

V and J are TRBV4-1 and TRBJ2-1, with D possibly matching TRBD2 (6 bases). This CDR3 is built from 17 residues. V lost 2 bases and J lost 7, with 21 bases in between. Germline CDR1 reads MGHRA; CDR2 reads YSYEKL. The CDR3 coding sequence is TGCGCCAGCAGCCAATATACCGTTTCGGGGGTGCGTAATGAGCAGTTCTTC. Translation gives CASSQYTVSGVRNEQFF.

The CDR3 sequence is CASSPDRAGGYGYTF. DNA of the CDR3: TGTGCCAGCAGCCCTGACAGGGCGGGTGGCTATGGCTACACCTTC. J is TRBJ1-2 and V is TRBV5-6; the match to TRBD1 covers 7 bases. Germline-derived CDR1 and CDR2 are SGHDT and YYEEEE. V dropped 4 bases and J dropped 4; count of bases not matched to a gene: 10. The CDR3 covers 15 residues.

The V and J genes are TRBV28 and TRBJ1-2, with 9 nucleotides matching TRBD1. V dropped 2 bases and J dropped 3; count of bases not matched to a gene: 4. Germline assignment: CDR1 MDHEN and CDR2 SYDVKM. The CDR3 extends over 15 amino acids. CDR3 nucleotide sequence: TGTGCCAGCAGTTTAACGACAGGGGGTCACTATGGCTACACCTTC. Protein sequence: CASSLTTGGHYGYTF.

The J gene is TRBJ1-2, the V gene TRBV2; 7 nucleotides line up with TRBD1. In germline, CDR1 is SNHLY, CDR2 FYNNEI. The CDR3 is made up of 14 amino acids. Unmatched junction bases numbered 5, after V lost 3 bases and J lost 4 bases. CDR3 amino acids: CASSDEGQLYGYTF. In DNA, the CDR3 is TGTGCCAGCAGTGACGAGGGACAGCTCTATGGCTACACCTTC.

The V call is TRBV6-5, the J call TRBJ1-2, with 9 bases identical to TRBD1. The CDR3 sequence is 14 residues long. J gave up 8 bases and V 6 bases, and 10 bases lay outside the gene matches. Germline V gives CDR1 MNHEY, CDR2 SVGAGI. CDR3 coding DNA: TGTGCCAGCAGCCAAGCGGGACAGGGCTACGGCTACACCTTC. It specifies CASSQAGQGYGYTF.

The chain is built from TRBV18 and TRBJ1-4; TRBD1 matches 7 bases. Trimming at V came to 5 bases and at J to 8 bases, leaving 8 bases not matched to a gene. The CDR3 extends over 14 amino acids. The V gene's germline CDR1 is KGHSH and CDR2 LQKENI. The CDR3 reads CASSSGTVEEKLFF. In DNA, the CDR3 is TGTGCCAGCTCATCCGGGACAGTGGAAGAAAAACTGTTTTTT.

This sequence joins TRBV19 and TRBJ1-2; possibly TRBD1 for D (6 bases). The CDR3 is made up of 14 amino acids. Germline V gene sequence: CDR1 LNHDA, CDR2 SQIVND (reference sequence). The V gene lost 5 bases and the J gene lost 0 bases, with 10 bases spanning the gap. The CDR3 region is CASSPGASNYGYTF. CDR3 sequence (DNA): TGTGCCAGTAGTCCAGGGGCCTCTAACTATGGCTACACCTTC.

The CDR3 sequence is CATVEVYRPSNQPQHF. The CDR3 DNA sequence: TGTGCCACGGTGGAGGTGTATAGGCCCAGCAATCAGCCCCAGCATTTT. The chain couples TRBV24-1 to TRBJ1-5; D not certain. Germline V gene lookup returns CDR1 KGHDR and CDR2 SFDVKD. The germline V and J ends were trimmed by 10 bases and 1 base, with 19 bases remaining between them. CDR3 length: 16 residues.

The chain joins TRBV4-2 to TRBJ2-7; D not certain. The V gene lost 1 base and the J gene lost 5 bases, with 12 bases spanning the gap. Looked up from germline, CDR1 is LGHNA and CDR2 is YNFKEQ. The CDR3 consists of 14 residues. The CDR3 reads CASSQAAVINEQYF. For the CDR3, the DNA is TGTGCCAGCAGCCAAGCCGCAGTAATCAACGAGCAGTACTTC.

The genes are TRBV7-2 and TRBJ2-7; 7 positions agree with TRBD2. Looked up from germline, CDR1 is SGHTA and CDR2 is FQGNSA. Trimming cost V 2 bases and J 0 bases; bases outside gene matches: 7. The CDR3 loop spans 16 amino acids. CDR3 in amino acids: CASSLYGGGSSYEQYF. In nucleotides, the CDR3 is TGTGCCAGCAGCTTATACGGCGGCGGGAGCTCCTACGAGCAGTACTTC.

V is TRBV7-2 and J is TRBJ1-6, with D perhaps matching TRBD1 (5 bases). There are 15 residues in the CDR3. Germline V CDR1 and CDR2: SGHTA, FQGNSA. V was trimmed by 2 bases and J by 7 bases, leaving 12 bases between them. DNA for the CDR3: TGTGCCAGCAGCTTACAGGGTGATTCCAATTCACCCCTCCACTTT. Protein product: CASSLQGDSNSPLHF.

The chain is built from TRBV5-1 and TRBJ2-2, with D possibly being TRBD1 (5 bases). V lost 4 bases and J 3 bases, leaving 10 bases between the germline ends. In germline, CDR1 is SGHRS, CDR2 YFSETQ. There are 14 residues in the CDR3. The CDR3 sequence: CASSLDSDTGELFF. DNA for the CDR3: TGCGCCAGCAGCCTAGACAGTGACACCGGGGAGCTGTTTTTT.